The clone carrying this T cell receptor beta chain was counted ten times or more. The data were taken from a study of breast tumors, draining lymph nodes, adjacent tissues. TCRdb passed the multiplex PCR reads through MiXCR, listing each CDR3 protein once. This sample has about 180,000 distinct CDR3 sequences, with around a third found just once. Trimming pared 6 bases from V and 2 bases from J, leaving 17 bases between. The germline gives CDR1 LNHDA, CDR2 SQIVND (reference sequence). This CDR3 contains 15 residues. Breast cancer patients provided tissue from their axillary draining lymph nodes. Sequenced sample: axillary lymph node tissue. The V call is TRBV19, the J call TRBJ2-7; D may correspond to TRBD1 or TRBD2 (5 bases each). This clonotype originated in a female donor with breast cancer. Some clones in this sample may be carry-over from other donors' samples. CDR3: CASREVGGSPYEQYF. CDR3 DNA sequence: TGTGCCAGTAGGGAAGTTGGGGGTTCCCCCTACGAGCAGTACTTC.